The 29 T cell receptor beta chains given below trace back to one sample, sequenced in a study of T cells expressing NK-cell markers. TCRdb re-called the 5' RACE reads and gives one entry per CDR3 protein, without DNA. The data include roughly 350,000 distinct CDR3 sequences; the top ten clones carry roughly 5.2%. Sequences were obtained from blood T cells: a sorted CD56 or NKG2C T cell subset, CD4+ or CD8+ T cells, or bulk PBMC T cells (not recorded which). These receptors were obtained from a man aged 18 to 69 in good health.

The CDR3 loop reads CASKETGVGGNTIYF. The chain combines TRBV2 with TRBJ1-3; TCRdb gives TRBD1 as the D gene, but with no DNA this cannot be confirmed. The CDR3 has 15 residues. CDR1 and CDR2 (germline): SNHLY, FYNNEI.

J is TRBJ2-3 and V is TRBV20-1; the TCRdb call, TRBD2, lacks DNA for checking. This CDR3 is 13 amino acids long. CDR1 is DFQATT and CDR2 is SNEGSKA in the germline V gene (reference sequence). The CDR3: CSGGTSGLDTQYF.

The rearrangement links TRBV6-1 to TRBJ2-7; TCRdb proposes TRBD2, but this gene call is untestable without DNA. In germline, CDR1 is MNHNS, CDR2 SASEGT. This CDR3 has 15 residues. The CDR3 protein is CASSRSGAGEYEQYF.

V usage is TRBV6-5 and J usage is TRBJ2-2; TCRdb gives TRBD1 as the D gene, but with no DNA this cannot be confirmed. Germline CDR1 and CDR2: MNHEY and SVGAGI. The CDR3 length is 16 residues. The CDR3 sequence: CASSYSGQDGTGELFF.

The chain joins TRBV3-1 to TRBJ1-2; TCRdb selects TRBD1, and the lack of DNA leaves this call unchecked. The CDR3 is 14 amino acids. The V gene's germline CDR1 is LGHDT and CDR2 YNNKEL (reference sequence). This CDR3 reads CASSPRQGERGYTF.

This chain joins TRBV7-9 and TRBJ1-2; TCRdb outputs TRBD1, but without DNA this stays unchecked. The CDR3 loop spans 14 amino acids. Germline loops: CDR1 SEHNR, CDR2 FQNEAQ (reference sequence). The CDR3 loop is CASSLDAGAGGYTF.

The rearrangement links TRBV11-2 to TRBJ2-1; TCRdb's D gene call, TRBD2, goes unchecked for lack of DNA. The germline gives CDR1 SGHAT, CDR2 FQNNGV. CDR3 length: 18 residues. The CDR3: CASSLQAGTPTRFNEQFF.

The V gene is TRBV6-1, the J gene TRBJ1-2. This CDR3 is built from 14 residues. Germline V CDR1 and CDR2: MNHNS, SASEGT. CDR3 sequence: CASSEGSIYYGYTF.

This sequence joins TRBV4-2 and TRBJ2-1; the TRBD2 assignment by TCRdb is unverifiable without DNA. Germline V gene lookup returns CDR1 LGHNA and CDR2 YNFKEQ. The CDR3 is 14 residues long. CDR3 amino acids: CASSQGGLDNEQFF.

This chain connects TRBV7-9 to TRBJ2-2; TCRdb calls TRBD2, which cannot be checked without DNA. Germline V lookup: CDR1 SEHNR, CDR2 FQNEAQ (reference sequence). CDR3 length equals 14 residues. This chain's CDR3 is CASKRDLHTGELFF.

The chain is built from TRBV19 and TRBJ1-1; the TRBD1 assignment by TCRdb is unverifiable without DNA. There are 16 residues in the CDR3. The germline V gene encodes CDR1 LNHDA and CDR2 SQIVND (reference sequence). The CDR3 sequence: CASSIQAALVNTEAFF. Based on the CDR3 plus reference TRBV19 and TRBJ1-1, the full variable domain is DGGITQSPKYLFRKEGQNVTLSCEQNLNHDAMYWYRQDPGQGLRLIYYSQIVNDFQKGDIAEGYSVSREKKESFPLTVTSAQKNPTAFYLCASSIQAALVNTEAFFGQGTRLTVV.

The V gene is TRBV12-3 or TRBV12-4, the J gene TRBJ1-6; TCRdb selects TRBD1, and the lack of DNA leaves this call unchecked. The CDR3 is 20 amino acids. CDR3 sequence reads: CASSIGWRWGRSGYRSPLHF.

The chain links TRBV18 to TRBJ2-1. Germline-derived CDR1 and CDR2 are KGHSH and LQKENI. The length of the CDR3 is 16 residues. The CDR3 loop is CASSPPGVRSTNEQFF.

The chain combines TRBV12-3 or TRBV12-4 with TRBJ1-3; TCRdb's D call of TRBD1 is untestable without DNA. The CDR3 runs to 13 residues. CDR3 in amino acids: CASSFSGTNTIYF.

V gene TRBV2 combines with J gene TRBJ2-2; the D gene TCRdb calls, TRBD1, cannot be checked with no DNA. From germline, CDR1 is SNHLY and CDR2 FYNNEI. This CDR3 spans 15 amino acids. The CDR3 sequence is CASSGQAGRTGELFF. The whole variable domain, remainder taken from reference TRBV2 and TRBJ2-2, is EPEVTQTPSHQVTQMGQEVILRCVPISNHLYFYWYRQILGQKVEFLVSFYNNEISEKSEIFDDQFSVERPDGSNFTLKIRSTKLEDSAMYFCASSGQAGRTGELFFGEGSRLTVL.

The chain's CDR3 is CSVEGVSGQGLYEQYF. The J gene is TRBJ2-7, the V gene TRBV29-1; TCRdb gives TRBD1 as the D gene, but with no DNA this cannot be confirmed. Germline CDR1 is SQVTM and CDR2 is ANQGSEA. The CDR3 extends over 16 amino acids.

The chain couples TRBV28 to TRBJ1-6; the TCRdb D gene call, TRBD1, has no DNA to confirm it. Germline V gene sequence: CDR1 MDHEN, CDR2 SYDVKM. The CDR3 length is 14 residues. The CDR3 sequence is CASNRGQAVGPLHF.

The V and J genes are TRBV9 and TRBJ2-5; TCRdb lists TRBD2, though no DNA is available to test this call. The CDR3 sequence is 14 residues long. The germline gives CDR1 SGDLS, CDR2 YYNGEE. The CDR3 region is CASSVGRAGETQYF.

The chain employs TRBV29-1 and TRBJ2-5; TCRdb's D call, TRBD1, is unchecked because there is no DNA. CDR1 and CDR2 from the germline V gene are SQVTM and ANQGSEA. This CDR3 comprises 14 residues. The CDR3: CSALQGDLQETQYF.

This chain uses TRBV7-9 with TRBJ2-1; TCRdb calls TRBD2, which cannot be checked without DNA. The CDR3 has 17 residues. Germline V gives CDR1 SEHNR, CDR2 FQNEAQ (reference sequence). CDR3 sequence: CASSLAVAGGTYNEQFF.

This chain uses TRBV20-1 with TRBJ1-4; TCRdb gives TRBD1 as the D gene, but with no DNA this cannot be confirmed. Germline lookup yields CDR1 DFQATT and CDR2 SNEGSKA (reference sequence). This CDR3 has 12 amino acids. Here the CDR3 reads CSALRGVEKLFF.

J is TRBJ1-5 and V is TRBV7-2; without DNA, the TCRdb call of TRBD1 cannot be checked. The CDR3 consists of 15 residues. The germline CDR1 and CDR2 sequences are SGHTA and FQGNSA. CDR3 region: CASSFGHVSNQPQHF.

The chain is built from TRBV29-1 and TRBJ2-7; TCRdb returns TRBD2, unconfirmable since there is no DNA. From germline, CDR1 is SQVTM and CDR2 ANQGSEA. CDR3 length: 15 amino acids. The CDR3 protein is CSVTRLAGGLYEQYF.

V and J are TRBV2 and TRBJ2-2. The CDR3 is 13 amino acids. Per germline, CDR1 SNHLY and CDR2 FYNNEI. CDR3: CASSESNTGELFF.

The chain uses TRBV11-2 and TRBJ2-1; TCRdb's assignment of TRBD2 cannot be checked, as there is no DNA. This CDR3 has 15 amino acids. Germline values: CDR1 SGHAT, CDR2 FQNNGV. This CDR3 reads CASSLSRGGLNEQFF.

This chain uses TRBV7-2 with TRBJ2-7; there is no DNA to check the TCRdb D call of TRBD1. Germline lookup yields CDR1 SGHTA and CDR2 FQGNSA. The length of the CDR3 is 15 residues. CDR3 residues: CASSLQPDRGKEQYF.

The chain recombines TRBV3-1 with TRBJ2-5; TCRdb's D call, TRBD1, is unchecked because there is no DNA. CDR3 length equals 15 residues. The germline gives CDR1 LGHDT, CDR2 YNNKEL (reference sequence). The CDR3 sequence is CASSRQGGGEGTQYF.

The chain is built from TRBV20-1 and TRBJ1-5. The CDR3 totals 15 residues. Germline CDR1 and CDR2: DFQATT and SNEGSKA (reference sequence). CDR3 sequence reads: CSARVDAGSNQPQHF.

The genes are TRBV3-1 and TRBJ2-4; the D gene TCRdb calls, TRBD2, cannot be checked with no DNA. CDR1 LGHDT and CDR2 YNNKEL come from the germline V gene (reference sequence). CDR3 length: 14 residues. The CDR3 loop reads CASSPTTSGGIQYF.